This TCR beta chain was recorded in a study of blood T cell repertoires in COVID-19. V was pared by 0 bases and J by 4 bases, with 9 bases between. This CDR3 region has 14 residues. Germline V gives CDR1 LGHNA, CDR2 YNFKEQ. This table comes from immunoSEQ multiplex PCR, and its TCRdb copy is limited to in-frame clones, with some not included. The sample carries approximately 280,000 clones, roughly nine tenths recorded once. Source material: peripheral blood. V and J are TRBV4-2 and TRBJ1-2; a weak D match, TRBD1 (5 bases). This TCR came from a man between 50 and 59 years old with acute or convalescent COVID-19. The CDR3 bases are TGTGCCAGCAGCCAAGATGGGGGGAGCTATGGCTACACCTTC. This encodes CASSQDGGSYGYTF.